Below are 31 T cell receptor beta chains sequenced from a single sample in a study of OX40 agonist ivuxolimab in advanced cancers. Sequenced by immunoSEQ multiplex PCR; TCRdb stores in-frame clones only, minus some. The data hold about 37,000 clones, with roughly nine tenths observed a single time. This material consisted of CD4+ or CD8+ T cells sorted from blood, taken in a trial of the OX40 agonist ivuxolimab. Every receptor here comes from an adult with an advanced solid tumor such as melanoma, head and neck, liver or kidney cancer.

The gene calls are TRBV30 and TRBJ1-1, with a possible D match to TRBD1 (6 bases). The CDR3 sequence is 14 residues long. Germline lookup yields CDR1 GTSNPN and CDR2 SVGIG (reference sequence). Trimming left V 0 bases short and J 5 bases short, with 13 bases between. The CDR3 here is CAWSVGIGGTEAFF. The CDR3, as DNA: TGTGCCTGGAGTGTGGGGATAGGGGGAACTGAAGCTTTCTTT.

This chain uses TRBV7-2 with TRBJ1-2; D not resolved. The CDR3 covers 16 residues. Germline values: CDR1 SGHTA, CDR2 FQGNSA. The germline V and J ends were trimmed by 5 bases and 3 bases, with 19 bases remaining between them. CDR3 sequence: CASSPSSRLIDYGYTF. The DNA for the CDR3 is TGTGCCAGCAGCCCATCCTCCAGACTGATCGACTATGGCTACACCTTC.

This clone appeared once. The CDR3 spells CASSLMGSSPQHF. CDR3 DNA sequence: TGTGCCAGCAGTTTAATGGGTTCTTCGCCCCAGCATTTT. The chain uses TRBV27 and TRBJ1-5; D is ambiguous. Germline V gene sequence: CDR1 MNHEY, CDR2 SMNVEV (reference sequence). Deletions cut 2 bases from V and 9 bases from J, with 11 bases between. There are 13 residues in the CDR3.

The V gene is TRBV13, the J gene TRBJ2-7, with TRBD2 matching over 12 bases. The CDR3 has 14 amino acids. The germline V gene has CDR1 PRHDT and CDR2 FYEKMQ (reference sequence). The V segment lost 6 bases and the J segment 7 bases; nucleotides outside the gene matches: 7. The DNA of the CDR3 is TGTGCCAGCAGTCTAGCGGGGGGGCCGCGGGAGCAGTACTTC. Translated, it gives CASSLAGGPREQYF.

This clone appeared once. The chain combines TRBV4-1 with TRBJ2-3, with D possibly being TRBD1 (5 bases). Trimming removed 0 bases at V and 1 base at J, with 11 bases between. This CDR3 has 16 residues. Germline loops: CDR1 MGHRA, CDR2 YSYEKL. This CDR3 reads CASSQDISRGTDTQYF. In nucleotides, the CDR3 is TGCGCCAGCAGCCAAGATATTAGCAGGGGCACAGATACGCAGTATTTT.

This chain connects TRBV7-8 to TRBJ1-6, with D hard to call. Germline loops: CDR1 SGHVS, CDR2 FQNEAQ. The CDR3 has 15 amino acids. The ends were cut back, 4 bases at V and 7 bases at J, with 14 bases in the middle. The DNA for the CDR3 is TGTGCCAGCAGCTCCTTAGATTCTCCGAATTCACCCCTCCACTTT. Translating gives CASSSLDSPNSPLHF.

This clone was recorded a few times. The chain joins TRBV30 to TRBJ1-1; D not certain. Germline CDR1 reads GTSNPN; CDR2 reads SVGIG (reference sequence). The length of the CDR3 is 12 residues. V was pared by 5 bases and J by 0 bases, with 7 bases between. The chain's CDR3 is CAWGSVNTEAFF. CDR3 in DNA: TGTGCCTGGGGGTCAGTGAACACTGAAGCTTTCTTT. Variable domain in full (rest from reference TRBV30 and TRBJ1-1): SQTIHQWPATLVQPVGSPLSLECTVEGTSNPNLYWYRQAAGRGLQLLFYSVGIGQISSEVPQNLSASRPQDRQFILSSKKLLLSDSGFYLCAWGSVNTEAFFGQGTRLTVV.

This chain joins TRBV7-6 and TRBJ2-3; TRBD2 matches at 9 bases. V gave up 5 bases and J gave up 5 bases; unmatched junction bases: 14. CDR3 length: 17 amino acids. Germline CDR1 SGHVS, CDR2 FNYEAQ. The CDR3 DNA reads as TGTGCCAGCAGCCCCCGCAGGGTCGCGGGGGGGCAAGATACGCAGTATTTT. The encoded protein is CASSPRRVAGGQDTQYF.

The chain has TRBV4-1 and TRBJ2-5; no reliable D call. The J call could be wrong; TRBJ2-7 is a better fit for the DNA end. CDR1 and CDR2 from the germline V gene are MGHRA and YSYEKL. This CDR3 has 14 amino acids. CDR3 nucleotide sequence: TGCGCCAGCAGCCCCACGTCGAGGACCTACGAGCAGTACTTC. It yields the protein CASSPTSRTYEQYF.

This rearrangement joins TRBV27 to TRBJ2-1; D uncertain. The ends were cut back, 4 bases at V and 4 bases at J, with 8 bases in the middle. Germline-derived CDR1 and CDR2 are MNHEY and SMNVEV (reference sequence). This CDR3 is built from 13 residues. Here the CDR3 reads CASSSGLYNEQFF. The CDR3 coding sequence is TGTGCCAGCAGTTCAGGCCTATACAATGAGCAGTTCTTC.

This rearrangement joins TRBV30 to TRBJ2-7, with a tentative D call TRBD1 (6 bases). Germline V gene data show CDR1 as GTSNPN and CDR2 as SVGIG (reference sequence). The V end lost 0 bases, the J end lost 5 bases, and 11 bases lay between the germline ends. CDR3 length: 13 residues. The CDR3 region has the DNA TGTGCCTGGAGTGTTGGGCAGGGGAACGAGCAGTACTTC. Protein: CAWSVGQGNEQYF.

The chain carries TRBV10-3 and TRBJ2-3; D unclear. The ends were cut back, 8 bases at V and 0 bases at J, with 15 bases in the middle. The CDR3 is made up of 15 amino acids. Per the germline V gene, CDR1 is ENHRY and CDR2 is SYGVKD. CDR3 DNA sequence: TGTGCCATCGCTCTAGGAATTTCTAGCACAGATACGCAGTATTTT. This sequence encodes CAIALGISSTDTQYF.

The chain couples TRBV13 to TRBJ2-2, with D perhaps TRBD2 (6 bases). V was trimmed by 5 bases and J by 0 bases, leaving 16 bases between them. The CDR3 covers 17 residues. Germline V gives CDR1 PRHDT, CDR2 FYEKMQ (reference sequence). The CDR3 reads CASSPPRERSNTGELFF. The CDR3 nucleotides are TGTGCCAGCAGCCCACCCCGGGAGCGATCGAACACCGGGGAGCTGTTTTTT.

The chain joins TRBV5-6 to TRBJ2-5; D possibly corresponds to TRBD1 (6 bases). This CDR3 has 14 residues. The germline V gene encodes CDR1 SGHDT and CDR2 YYEEEE. The V and J ends lost 4 bases and 5 bases respectively, with 15 bases between them. For the CDR3, the DNA is TGTGCCAGCAGCCACCGGCCAGGGGAGGAGACCCAGTACTTC. Translated, it gives CASSHRPGEETQYF.

The chain links TRBV9 to TRBJ2-1; TRBD1 is a possible D gene (6 bases). CDR1 and CDR2 (germline): SGDLS, YYNGEE. CDR3 length equals 15 residues. Between the trimmed V and J ends, which lost 5 bases and 0 bases, there was a span of 12 bases. As DNA, the CDR3 is TGTGCCAGCAGTGCTGGACAGAGCTCCTACAATGAGCAGTTCTTC. As protein: CASSAGQSSYNEQFF.

The chain couples TRBV10-3 to TRBJ2-7; no reliable D call. The CDR3 runs 11 residues. Germline lookup yields CDR1 ENHRY and CDR2 SYGVKD. The germline V and J ends were trimmed by 4 bases and 6 bases, with 7 bases remaining between them. The CDR3 DNA is TGTGCCATCAGTGCCAACTTCGAGCAGTACTTC. This gives the protein CAISANFEQYF.

The chain employs TRBV19 and TRBJ1-6; 10 bases are shared with TRBD1. With 5 bases clipped from V and 7 bases from J, the junction kept 5 bases outside the gene matches. Germline CDR1 is LNHDA and CDR2 is SQIVND (reference sequence). This CDR3 comprises 15 residues. CDR3 residues: CASSDDRGLNSPLHF. DNA for the CDR3: TGTGCCAGTAGTGATGACAGGGGGCTAAATTCACCCCTCCACTTT.

The rearrangement uses TRBV7-3 and TRBJ1-1, with a possible D match to TRBD1 (5 bases). Germline V gene data show CDR1 as SGHTA and CDR2 as FQGTGA. CDR3 length equals 13 residues. V was trimmed by 5 bases and J by 8 bases, leaving 15 bases between them. The CDR3 DNA is TGTGCCAGCAGCATAGGGGTCGGGAGAGAAGCTTTCTTT. The encoded protein is CASSIGVGREAFF.

CDR3 amino acids: CASSQDLGELAQYF. In DNA form, the CDR3 reads TGCGCCAGCAGCCAAGACTTGGGAGAGTTGGCGCAGTATTTT. The chain joins TRBV4-1 to TRBJ2-3, with D tentatively TRBD2 (5 bases). The CDR3 length is 14 residues. Trimming cost V 0 bases and J 10 bases, with 14 bases left between them. Germline V gene sequence: CDR1 MGHRA, CDR2 YSYEKL.

The V gene is TRBV7-9, the J gene TRBJ2-7; 7 bases map to TRBD1. V shed 3 bases and J 7 bases; nucleotides not matched to a gene: 9. The CDR3 loop spans 14 amino acids. Looked up from germline, CDR1 is SEHNR and CDR2 is FQNEAQ (reference sequence). The CDR3 DNA sequence: TGTGCCAGCAGCTTGCCCGAGGGGGCCCAAGAGCAGTACTTC. It specifies CASSLPEGAQEQYF.

This clone was observed a few times. V gene TRBV10-1 combines with J gene TRBJ2-3, with TRBD1 identical over 10 bases. Germline assignment: CDR1 WNHNN and CDR2 SYGVQD (reference sequence). The V gene end was trimmed by 3 bases and the J gene end by 4 bases; junction bases not matched to a gene: 1. There are 14 residues in the CDR3. CDR3 sequence: CASSDGQGADTQYF. In DNA, the CDR3 is TGCGCCAGCAGTGACGGACAGGGGGCAGATACGCAGTATTTT.

V is TRBV7-6 and J is TRBJ2-1; D might be TRBD1 (5 bases). This CDR3 has 14 amino acids. Germline values: CDR1 SGHVS, CDR2 FNYEAQ. Trimming took off 0 bases at V and 8 bases at J, with 11 bases between the two ends. This CDR3 reads CASSLAPRVDEQFF. The CDR3, as DNA: TGTGCCAGCAGCTTAGCTCCCAGGGTTGATGAGCAGTTCTTC.

The V gene is TRBV11-1, the J gene TRBJ2-1; D is undetermined. CDR1 is SGHAT, CDR2 FQDESV, per germline (reference sequence). This CDR3 comprises 15 residues. V lost 2 bases to trimming and J lost 9 bases, with 17 bases between them. CDR3 in DNA: TGTGCCAGCAGCTTAAGTGCATTAAACCTTCGTGAGCAGTTCTTC. Its protein product is CASSLSALNLREQFF.

This CDR3 is CASSFGTGDQPQHF. CDR3 coding DNA: TGTGCCAGCAGTTTCGGGACAGGGGATCAGCCCCAGCATTTT. V gene TRBV28 combines with J gene TRBJ1-5; 10 positions match TRBD1. There are 14 residues in the CDR3. Germline CDR1 reads MDHEN; CDR2 reads SYDVKM. V trimming: 3 bases; J trimming: 5 bases; junction bases outside the gene matches: 1.

This clone has only one observation. This chain links TRBV30 with TRBJ1-6, with no clear D. The CDR3 runs to 11 residues. Trimming stripped 1 base from V and 10 bases from J, with 5 bases between. Looked up from germline, CDR1 is GTSNPN and CDR2 is SVGIG (reference sequence). CDR3: CAWSEGSPLHF. The CDR3, as DNA: TGTGCCTGGAGTGAGGGATCACCCCTCCACTTT.

This chain uses TRBV7-9 with TRBJ2-7; D gene unclear. The V and J ends lost 4 bases and 3 bases respectively, with 10 bases between them. CDR1 SEHNR and CDR2 FQNEAQ come from the germline V gene (reference sequence). This CDR3 contains 13 residues. The CDR3 here is CASSSLEHYEQYF. The CDR3 region has the DNA TGTGCCAGCAGCTCCTTAGAGCACTACGAGCAGTACTTC.

The chain uses TRBV7-9 and TRBJ1-2, with unresolved D. V dropped 8 bases and J dropped 8 bases, with 18 bases sitting between them. The CDR3 runs 13 residues. The germline CDR1 and CDR2 sequences are SEHNR and FQNEAQ (reference sequence). The CDR3 DNA follows: TGTGCCAGCTCGTCTCCGGAGGTGAGGGGCTACACCTTC. Protein product: CASSSPEVRGYTF.

The chain is built from TRBV9 and TRBJ1-5, with a tentative D call TRBD1 (5 bases). From germline, CDR1 is SGDLS and CDR2 YYNGEE. Trimming took 7 bases from V and 9 from J, leaving 14 bases between them. The CDR3 runs to 12 residues. The CDR3 sequence: CASGSDSRPQHF. DNA of the CDR3: TGTGCCAGCGGTTCCGACAGTCGGCCCCAGCATTTT. The complete variable domain, with remaining parts taken from reference TRBV9 and TRBJ1-5, reads DSGVTQTPKHLITATGQRVTLRCSPRSGDLSVYWYQQSLDQGLQFLIQYYNGEERAKGNILERFSAQQFPDLHSELNLSSLELGDSALYFCASGSDSRPQHFGDGTRLSIL.

V usage is TRBV27 and J usage is TRBJ2-5; 10 bases match TRBD2. The CDR3 is 16 amino acids. Germline V gene lookup returns CDR1 MNHEY and CDR2 SMNVEV (reference sequence). The junction had 9 bases not matched to a gene; V was cut back by 6 bases and J by 2 bases. CDR3 region: CASSNGLADPQETQYF. CDR3 coding DNA: TGTGCCAGCAGCAATGGACTAGCGGACCCTCAAGAGACCCAGTACTTC.

This clone was recorded a few times. J is TRBJ1-2 and V is TRBV7-9, with 7 nucleotides matching TRBD1. Per germline, CDR1 SEHNR and CDR2 FQNEAQ (reference sequence). With 6 bases clipped from V and 1 base from J, the junction kept 11 bases outside the gene matches. The CDR3 is 16 residues long. The CDR3 DNA sequence: TGTGCCAGCAGGGGACAGACCCACTCCCTTAACTATGGCTACACCTTC. It codes for CASRGQTHSLNYGYTF.

The rearrangement uses TRBV19 and TRBJ2-5; TRBD2 matches 8 bases. The V gene's germline CDR1 is LNHDA and CDR2 SQIVND (reference sequence). This CDR3 is built from 16 residues. V was pared by 5 bases and J by 0 bases, with 8 bases of the junction left unmatched. CDR3 protein: CASSPNSGVDQETQYF. CDR3 bases: TGTGCCAGTAGTCCCAATAGCGGGGTTGACCAAGAGACCCAGTACTTC.